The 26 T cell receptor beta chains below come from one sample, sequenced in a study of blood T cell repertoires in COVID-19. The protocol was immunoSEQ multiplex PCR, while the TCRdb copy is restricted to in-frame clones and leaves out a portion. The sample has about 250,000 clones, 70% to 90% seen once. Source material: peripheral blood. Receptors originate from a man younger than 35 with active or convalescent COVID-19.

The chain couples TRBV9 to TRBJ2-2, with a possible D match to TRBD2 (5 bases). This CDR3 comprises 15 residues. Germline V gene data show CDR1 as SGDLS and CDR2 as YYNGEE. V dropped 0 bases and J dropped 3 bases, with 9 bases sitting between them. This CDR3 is CASSVGSSHTGELFF. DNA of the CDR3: TGTGCCAGCAGCGTAGGGTCTAGCCACACCGGGGAGCTGTTTTTT.

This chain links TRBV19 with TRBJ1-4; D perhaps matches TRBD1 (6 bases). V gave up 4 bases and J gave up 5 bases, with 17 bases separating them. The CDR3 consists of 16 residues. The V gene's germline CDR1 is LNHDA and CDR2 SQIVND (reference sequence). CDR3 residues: CASSTQTTGSNEKLFF. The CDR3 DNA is TGTGCCAGTAGTACCCAAACGACAGGATCGAATGAAAAACTGTTTTTT.

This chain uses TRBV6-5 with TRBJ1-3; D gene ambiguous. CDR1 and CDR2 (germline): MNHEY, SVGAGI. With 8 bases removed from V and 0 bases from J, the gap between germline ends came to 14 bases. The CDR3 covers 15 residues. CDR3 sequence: CASRRTRASGNTIYF. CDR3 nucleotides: TGTGCCAGCCGTCGGACGAGGGCCTCTGGAAACACCATATATTTT.

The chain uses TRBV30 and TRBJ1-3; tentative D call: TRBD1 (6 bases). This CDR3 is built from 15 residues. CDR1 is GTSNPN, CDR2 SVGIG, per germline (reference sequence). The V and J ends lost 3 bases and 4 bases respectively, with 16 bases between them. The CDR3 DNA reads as TGTGCCTGGAGCAGGAACAGGGTTCAGGGAAACACCATATATTTT. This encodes CAWSRNRVQGNTIYF.

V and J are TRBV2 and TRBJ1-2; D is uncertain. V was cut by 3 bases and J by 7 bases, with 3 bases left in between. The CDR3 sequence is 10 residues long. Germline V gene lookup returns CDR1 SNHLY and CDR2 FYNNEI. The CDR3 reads CASSDGGYTF. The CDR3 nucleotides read TGTGCCAGCAGTGACGGTGGCTACACCTTC.

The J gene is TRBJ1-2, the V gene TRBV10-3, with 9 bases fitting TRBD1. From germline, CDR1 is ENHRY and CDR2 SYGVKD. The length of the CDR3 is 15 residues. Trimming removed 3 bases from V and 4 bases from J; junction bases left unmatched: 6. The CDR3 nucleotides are TGTGCCATCAGTGAAGCCGGGACAGGGTTCTATGGCTACACCTTC. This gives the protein CAISEAGTGFYGYTF.

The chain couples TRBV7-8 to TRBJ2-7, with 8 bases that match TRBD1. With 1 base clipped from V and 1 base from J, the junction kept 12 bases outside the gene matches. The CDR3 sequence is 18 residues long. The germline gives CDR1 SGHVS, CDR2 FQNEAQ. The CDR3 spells CASSLGIPQGVLSYEQYF. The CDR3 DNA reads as TGTGCCAGCAGCTTAGGGATCCCACAGGGGGTCTTATCCTACGAGCAGTACTTC.

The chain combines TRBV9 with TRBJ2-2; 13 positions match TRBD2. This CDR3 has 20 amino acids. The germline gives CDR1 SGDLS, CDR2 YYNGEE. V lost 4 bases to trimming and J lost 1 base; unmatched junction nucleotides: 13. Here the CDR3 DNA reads TGTGCCAGCAGCCCGCCGGGACTAGCGGGAAAAGACTTGAACACCGGGGAGCTGTTTTTT. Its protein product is CASSPPGLAGKDLNTGELFF.

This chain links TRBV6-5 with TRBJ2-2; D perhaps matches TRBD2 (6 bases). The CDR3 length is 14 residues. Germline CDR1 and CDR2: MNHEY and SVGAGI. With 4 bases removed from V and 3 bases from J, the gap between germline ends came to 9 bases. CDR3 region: CASSSGTDTGELFF. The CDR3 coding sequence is TGTGCCAGCAGTTCCGGGACTGACACCGGGGAGCTGTTTTTT.

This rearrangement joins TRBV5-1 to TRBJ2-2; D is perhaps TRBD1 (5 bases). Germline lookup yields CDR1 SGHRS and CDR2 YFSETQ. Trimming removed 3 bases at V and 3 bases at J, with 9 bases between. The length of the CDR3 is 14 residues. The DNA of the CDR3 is TGCGCCAGCAGCTGGGGCAGGGACACCGGGGAGCTGTTTTTT. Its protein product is CASSWGRDTGELFF.

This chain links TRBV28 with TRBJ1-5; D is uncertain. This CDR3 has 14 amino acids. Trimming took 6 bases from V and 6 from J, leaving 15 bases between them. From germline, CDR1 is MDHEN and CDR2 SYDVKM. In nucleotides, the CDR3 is TGTGCCAGCAGGAGCACTACAACGGGTCAGCCCCAGCATTTT. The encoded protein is CASRSTTTGQPQHF.

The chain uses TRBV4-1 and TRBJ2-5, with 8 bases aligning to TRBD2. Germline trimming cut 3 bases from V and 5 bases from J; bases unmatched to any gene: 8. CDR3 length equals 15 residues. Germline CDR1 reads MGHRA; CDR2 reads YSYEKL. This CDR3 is CASSQPGLGLETQYF. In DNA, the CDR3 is TGCGCCAGCAGCCAGCCGGGACTAGGACTCGAGACCCAGTACTTC.

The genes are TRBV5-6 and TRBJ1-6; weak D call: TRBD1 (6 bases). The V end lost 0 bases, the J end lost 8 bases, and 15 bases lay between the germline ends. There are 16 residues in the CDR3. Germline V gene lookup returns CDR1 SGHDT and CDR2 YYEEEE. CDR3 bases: TGTGCCAGCAGCTTGGTGTCAGCACAGGGATATTCACCCCTCCACTTT. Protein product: CASSLVSAQGYSPLHF.

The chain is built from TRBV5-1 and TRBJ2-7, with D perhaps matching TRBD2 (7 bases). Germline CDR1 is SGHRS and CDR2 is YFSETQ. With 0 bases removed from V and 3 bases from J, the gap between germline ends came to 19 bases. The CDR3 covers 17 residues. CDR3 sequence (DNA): TGCGCCAGCAGCTTGGCTTCTGGGGGGGCTGGTTTCTACGAGCAGTACTTC. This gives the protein CASSLASGGAGFYEQYF. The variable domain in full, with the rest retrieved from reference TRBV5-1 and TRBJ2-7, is KAGVTQTPRYLIKTRGQQVTLSCSPISGHRSVSWYQQTPGQGLQFLFEYFSETQRNKGNFPGRFSGRQFSNSRSEMNVSTLELGDSALYLCASSLASGGAGFYEQYFGPGTRLTVT.

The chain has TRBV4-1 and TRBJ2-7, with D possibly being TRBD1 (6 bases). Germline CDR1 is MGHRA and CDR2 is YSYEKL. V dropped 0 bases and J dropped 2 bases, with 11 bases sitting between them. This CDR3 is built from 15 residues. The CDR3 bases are TGCGCCAGCAGCCAAGAAGACCGGACAGCCTACGAGCAGTACTTC. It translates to CASSQEDRTAYEQYF.

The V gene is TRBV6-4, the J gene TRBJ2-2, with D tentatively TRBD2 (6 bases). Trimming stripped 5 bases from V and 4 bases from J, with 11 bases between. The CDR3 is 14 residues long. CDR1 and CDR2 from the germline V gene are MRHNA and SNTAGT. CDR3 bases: TGTGCCAGCAGTACGGGGGACCGCACCGGGGAGCTGTTTTTT. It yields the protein CASSTGDRTGELFF.

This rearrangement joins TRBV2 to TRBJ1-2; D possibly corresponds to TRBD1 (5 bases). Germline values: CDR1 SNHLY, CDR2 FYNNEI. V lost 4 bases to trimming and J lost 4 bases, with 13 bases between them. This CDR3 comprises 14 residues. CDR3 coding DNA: TGTGCCAGCAGTGGCAGGGACTCCCTCTATGGCTACACCTTC. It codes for CASSGRDSLYGYTF. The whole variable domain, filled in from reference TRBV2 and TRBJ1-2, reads EPEVTQTPSHQVTQMGQEVILRCVPISNHLYFYWYRQILGQKVEFLVSFYNNEISEKSEIFDDQFSVERPDGSNFTLKIRSTKLEDSAMYFCASSGRDSLYGYTFGSGTRLTVV.

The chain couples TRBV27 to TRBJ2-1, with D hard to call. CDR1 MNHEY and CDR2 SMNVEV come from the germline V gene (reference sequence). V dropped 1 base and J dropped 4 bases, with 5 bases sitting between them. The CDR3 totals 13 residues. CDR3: CASSLWRYNEQFF. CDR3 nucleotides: TGTGCCAGCAGTTTATGGCGGTACAATGAGCAGTTCTTC.

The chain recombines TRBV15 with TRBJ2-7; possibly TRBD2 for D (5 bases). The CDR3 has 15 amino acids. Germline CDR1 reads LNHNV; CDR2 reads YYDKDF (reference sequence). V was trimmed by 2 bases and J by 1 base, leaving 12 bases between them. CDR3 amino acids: CATSRTSFGSYEQYF. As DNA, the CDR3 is TGTGCCACCAGCAGAACTAGTTTTGGGTCCTACGAGCAGTACTTC.

This CDR3 is CASSLVSPTDTQYF. The CDR3 DNA sequence: TGTGCCAGCAGCTTGGTTAGCCCCACAGATACGCAGTATTTT. The rearrangement links TRBV5-5 to TRBJ2-3; D is undetermined. Germline CDR1 reads SGHKS; CDR2 reads YYEKEE (reference sequence). Trimming shortened V by 0 bases and J by 2 bases, and 7 bases separated the two germline ends. The length of the CDR3 is 14 residues. The whole variable domain, filled in from reference TRBV5-5 and TRBJ2-3, reads DAGVTQSPTHLIKTRGQQVTLRCSPISGHKSVSWYQQVLGQGPQFIFQYYEKEERGRGNFPDRFSARQFPNYSSELNVNALLLGDSALYLCASSLVSPTDTQYFGPGTRLTVL.

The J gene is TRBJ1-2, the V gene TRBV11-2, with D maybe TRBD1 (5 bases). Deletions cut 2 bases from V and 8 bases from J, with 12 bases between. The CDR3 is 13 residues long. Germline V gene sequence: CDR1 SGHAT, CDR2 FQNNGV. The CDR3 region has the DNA TGTGCCAGCAGCTTACAGGGCAAAGAAGGCTACACCTTC. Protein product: CASSLQGKEGYTF.

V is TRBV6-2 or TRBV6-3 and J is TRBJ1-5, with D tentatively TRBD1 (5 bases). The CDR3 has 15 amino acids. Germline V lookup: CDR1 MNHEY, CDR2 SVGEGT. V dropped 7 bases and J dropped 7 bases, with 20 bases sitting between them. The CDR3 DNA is TGTGCCAGCACCCCCGGGGGGGACCTTGCCCAGCCCCAGCATTTT. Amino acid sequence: CASTPGGDLAQPQHF.

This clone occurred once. The chain's CDR3 is CASSPQGTSTDTQYF. The CDR3 DNA sequence: TGTGCCAGCAGCCCCCAGGGTACTAGCACAGATACGCAGTATTTT. The chain carries TRBV7-9 and TRBJ2-3; TRBD1 is a possible D gene (5 bases). The CDR3 is 15 residues long. Germline V lookup: CDR1 SEHNR, CDR2 FQNEAQ (reference sequence). Trimming stripped 5 bases from V and 0 bases from J, with 12 bases between.

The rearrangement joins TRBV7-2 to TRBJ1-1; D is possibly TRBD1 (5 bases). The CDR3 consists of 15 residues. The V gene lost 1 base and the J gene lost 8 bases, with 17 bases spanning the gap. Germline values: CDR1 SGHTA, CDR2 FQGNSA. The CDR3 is CASSLVSGAGREAFF. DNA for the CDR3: TGTGCCAGCAGCTTAGTGAGTGGAGCGGGACGAGAAGCTTTCTTT.

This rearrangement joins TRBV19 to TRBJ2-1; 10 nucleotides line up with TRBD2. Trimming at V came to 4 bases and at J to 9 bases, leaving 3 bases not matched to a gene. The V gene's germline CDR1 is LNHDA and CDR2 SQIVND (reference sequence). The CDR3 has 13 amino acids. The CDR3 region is CASSSLAGVEQFF. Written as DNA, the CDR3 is TGTGCCAGTAGTAGTCTAGCGGGAGTTGAGCAGTTCTTC.

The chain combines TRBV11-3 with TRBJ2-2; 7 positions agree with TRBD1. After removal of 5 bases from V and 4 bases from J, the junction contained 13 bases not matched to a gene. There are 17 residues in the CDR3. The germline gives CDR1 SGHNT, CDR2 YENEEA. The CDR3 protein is CASSLLTGAGGTGELFF. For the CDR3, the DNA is TGTGCCAGCAGCCTCCTAACGGGCGCAGGGGGCACCGGGGAGCTGTTTTTT.